This T cell receptor beta chain originates from a study of early T cells in non-severe SARS-CoV-2 infection. Turning to the study itself: Sequenced material consisted of bulk RNA (from unsorted whole blood), and chains were unpaired. Findings and caveats of the study: In VDJdb matching, anti-spike CD8 responses were favored while private and CD4 specificities went missing.

Individual cDNA molecules received unique molecular identifiers. One entry per CDR3 protein, called by TCRdb with MiXCR from the 5' RACE reads. The sample has 65,000 to 70,000 distinct CDR3 sequences, about a tenth seen once; the top ten hold around 6.4%. V was cut by 2 bases and J by 0 bases, with 13 bases left in between. This CDR3 region has 16 residues. This clonotype was recorded at least ten times. Antigen specificity is unknown. Sequenced input: whole blood. The TCR comes from an adult who was a healthcare worker with PCR-confirmed SARS-CoV-2 infection or an uninfected control (not recorded which). The chain joins TRBV12-3 or TRBV12-4 to TRBJ1-1; D remains ambiguous. The CDR3 DNA reads TGTGCCAGCAGTTTACGGGCCGTGCGGATGAACACTGAAGCTTTCTTT. Translated, it gives CASSLRAVRMNTEAFF.